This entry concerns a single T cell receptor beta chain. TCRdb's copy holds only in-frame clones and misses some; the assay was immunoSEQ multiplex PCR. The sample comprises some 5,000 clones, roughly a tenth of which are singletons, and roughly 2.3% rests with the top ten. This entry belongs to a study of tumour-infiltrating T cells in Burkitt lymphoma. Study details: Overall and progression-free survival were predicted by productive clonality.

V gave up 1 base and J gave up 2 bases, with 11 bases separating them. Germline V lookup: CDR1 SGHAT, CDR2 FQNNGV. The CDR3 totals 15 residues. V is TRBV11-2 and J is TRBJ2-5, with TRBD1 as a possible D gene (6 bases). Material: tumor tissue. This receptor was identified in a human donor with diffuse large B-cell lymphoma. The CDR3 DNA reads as TGTGCCAGCAGCTTAGTGACAGGATCACAAGAGACCCAGTACTTC. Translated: CASSLVTGSQETQYF.